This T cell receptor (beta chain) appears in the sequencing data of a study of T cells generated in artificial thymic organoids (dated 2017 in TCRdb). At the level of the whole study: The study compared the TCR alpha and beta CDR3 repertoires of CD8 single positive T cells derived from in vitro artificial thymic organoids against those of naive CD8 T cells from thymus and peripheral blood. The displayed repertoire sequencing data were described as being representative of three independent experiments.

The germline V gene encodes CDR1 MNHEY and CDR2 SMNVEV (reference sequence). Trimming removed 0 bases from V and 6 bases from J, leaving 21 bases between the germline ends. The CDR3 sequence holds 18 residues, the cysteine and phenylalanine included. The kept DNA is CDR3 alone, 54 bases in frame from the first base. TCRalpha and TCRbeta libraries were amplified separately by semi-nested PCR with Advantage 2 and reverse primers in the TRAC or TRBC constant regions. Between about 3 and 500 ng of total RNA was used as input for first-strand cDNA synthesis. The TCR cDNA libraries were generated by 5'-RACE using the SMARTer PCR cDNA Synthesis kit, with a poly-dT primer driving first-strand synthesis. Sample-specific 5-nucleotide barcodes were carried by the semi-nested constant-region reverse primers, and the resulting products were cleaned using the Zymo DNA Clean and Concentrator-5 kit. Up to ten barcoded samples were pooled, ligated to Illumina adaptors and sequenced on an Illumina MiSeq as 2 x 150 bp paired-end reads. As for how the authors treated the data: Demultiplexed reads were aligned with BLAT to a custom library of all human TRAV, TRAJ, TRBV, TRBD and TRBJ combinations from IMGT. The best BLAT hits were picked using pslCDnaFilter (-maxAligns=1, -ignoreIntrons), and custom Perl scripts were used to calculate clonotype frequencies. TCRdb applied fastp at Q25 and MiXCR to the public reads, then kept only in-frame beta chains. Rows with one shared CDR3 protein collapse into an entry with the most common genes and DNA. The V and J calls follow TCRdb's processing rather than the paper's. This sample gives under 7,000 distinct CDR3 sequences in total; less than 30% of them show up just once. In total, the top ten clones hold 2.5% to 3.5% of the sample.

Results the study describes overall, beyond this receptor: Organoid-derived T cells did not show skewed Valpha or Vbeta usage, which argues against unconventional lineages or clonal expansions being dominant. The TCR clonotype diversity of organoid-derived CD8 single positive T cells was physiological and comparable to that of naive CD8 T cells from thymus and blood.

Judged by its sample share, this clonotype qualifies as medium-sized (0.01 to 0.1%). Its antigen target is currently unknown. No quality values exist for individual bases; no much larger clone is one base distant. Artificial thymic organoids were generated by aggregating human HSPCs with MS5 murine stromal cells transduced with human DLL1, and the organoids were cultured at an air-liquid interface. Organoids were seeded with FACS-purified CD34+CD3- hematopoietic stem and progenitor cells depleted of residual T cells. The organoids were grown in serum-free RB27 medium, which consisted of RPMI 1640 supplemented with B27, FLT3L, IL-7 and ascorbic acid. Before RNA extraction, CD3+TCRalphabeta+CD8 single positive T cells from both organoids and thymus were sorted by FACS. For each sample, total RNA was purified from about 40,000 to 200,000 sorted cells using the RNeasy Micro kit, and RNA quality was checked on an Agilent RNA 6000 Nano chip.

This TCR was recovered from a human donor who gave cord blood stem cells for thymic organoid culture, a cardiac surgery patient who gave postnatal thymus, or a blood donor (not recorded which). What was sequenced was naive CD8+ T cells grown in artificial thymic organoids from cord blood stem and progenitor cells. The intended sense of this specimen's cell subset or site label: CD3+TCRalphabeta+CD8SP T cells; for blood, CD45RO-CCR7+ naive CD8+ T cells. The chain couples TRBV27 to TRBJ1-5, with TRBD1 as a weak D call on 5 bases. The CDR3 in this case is CASSLSVGDLTVGQPQHF. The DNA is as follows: TGTGCCAGCAGTTTATCGGTGGGGGACCTCACCGTGGGTCAGCCCCAGCATTTT.